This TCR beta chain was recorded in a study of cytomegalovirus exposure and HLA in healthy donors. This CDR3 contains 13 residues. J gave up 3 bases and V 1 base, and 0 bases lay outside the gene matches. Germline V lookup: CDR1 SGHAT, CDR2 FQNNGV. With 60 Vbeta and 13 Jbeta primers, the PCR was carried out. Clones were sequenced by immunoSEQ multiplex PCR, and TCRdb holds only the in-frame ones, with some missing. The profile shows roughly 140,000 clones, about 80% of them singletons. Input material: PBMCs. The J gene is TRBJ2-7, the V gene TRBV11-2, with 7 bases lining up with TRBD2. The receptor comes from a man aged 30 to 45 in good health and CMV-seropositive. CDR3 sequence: CASSLGTSYEQYF. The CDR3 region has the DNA TGTGCCAGCAGCTTAGGGACTAGCTACGAGCAGTACTTC.